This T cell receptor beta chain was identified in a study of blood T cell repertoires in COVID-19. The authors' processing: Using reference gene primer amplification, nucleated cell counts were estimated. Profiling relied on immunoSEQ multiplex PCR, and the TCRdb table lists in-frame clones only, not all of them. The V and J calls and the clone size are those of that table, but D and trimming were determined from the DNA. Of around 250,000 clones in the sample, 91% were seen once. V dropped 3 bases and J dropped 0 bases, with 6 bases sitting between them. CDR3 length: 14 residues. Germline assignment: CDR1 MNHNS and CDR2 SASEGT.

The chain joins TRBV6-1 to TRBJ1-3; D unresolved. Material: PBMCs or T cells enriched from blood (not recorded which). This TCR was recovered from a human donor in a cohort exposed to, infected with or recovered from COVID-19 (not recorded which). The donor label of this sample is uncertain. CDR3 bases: TGTGCCAGCAGTGATGGGCACTCTGGAAACACCATATATTTT. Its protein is CASSDGHSGNTIYF.